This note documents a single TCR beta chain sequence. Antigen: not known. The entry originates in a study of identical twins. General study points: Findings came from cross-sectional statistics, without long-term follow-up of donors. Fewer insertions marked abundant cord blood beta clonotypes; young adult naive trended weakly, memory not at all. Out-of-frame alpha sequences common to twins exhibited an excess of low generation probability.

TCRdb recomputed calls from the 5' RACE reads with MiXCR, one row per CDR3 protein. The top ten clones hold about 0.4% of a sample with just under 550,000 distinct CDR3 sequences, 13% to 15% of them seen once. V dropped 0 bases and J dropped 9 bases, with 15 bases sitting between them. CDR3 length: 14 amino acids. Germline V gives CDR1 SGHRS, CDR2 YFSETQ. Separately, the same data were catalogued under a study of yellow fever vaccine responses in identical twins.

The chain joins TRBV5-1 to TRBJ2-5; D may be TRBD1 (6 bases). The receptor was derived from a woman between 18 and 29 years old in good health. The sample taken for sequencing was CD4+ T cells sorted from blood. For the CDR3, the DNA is TGCGCCAGCAGCTTGGGGGGACACCGATCGGCCCAGTACTTC. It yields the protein CASSLGGHRSAQYF.